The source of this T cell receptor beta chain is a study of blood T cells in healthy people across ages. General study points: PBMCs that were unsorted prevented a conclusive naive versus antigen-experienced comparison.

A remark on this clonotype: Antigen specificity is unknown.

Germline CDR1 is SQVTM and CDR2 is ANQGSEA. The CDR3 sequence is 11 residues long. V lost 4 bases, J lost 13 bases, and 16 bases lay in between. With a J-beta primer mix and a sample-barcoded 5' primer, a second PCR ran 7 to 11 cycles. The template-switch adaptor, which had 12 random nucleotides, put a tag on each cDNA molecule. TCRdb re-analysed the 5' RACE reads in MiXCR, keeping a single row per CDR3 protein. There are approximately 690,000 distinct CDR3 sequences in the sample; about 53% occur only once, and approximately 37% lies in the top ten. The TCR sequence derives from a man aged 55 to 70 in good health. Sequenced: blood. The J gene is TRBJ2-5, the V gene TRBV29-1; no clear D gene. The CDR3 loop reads CSVARTEERYF. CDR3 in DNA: TGCAGCGTTGCCCGGACGGAAGAGCGGTACTTC. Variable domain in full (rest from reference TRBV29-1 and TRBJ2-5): SAVISQKPSRDICQRGTSLTIQCQVDSQVTMMFWYRQQPGQSLTLIATANQGSEATYESGFVIDKFPISRPNLTFSTLTVSNMSPEDSSIYLCSVARTEERYFGPGTRLLVL.